This T cell receptor beta chain is drawn from a study of graft-versus-host responses after intestinal transplantation. Overall study context: Recipients uniformly received anti-thymocyte globulin induction, followed by tacrolimus and steroids for approximately 3 years. Study-wide results and caveats: The recipient marrow held GvH clones, and some of them showed up first in ileum or blood. Early post-transplant HvG declines tracked with peak circulating GvH clone levels.

The CDR3 loop spans 17 amino acids. V dropped 0 bases and J dropped 2 bases, with 17 bases sitting between them. From germline, CDR1 is SGHVS and CDR2 FNYEAQ. Profiling relied on immunoSEQ multiplex PCR, and the TCRdb table lists in-frame clones only, not all of them. The table includes about 70,000 clones, roughly 94% detected once. With respect to this clone: Its specificity is unknown.

Sequencing used unstimulated CD8+ T cells sorted from spleen or lymph node cells, obtained before intestinal transplant. The gene calls are TRBV7-6 and TRBJ2-7, with D tentatively TRBD2 (6 bases). The sequence derives from a human donor who received an intestinal transplant. CDR3 residues: CASSLASGDGPAYEQYF. In DNA, the CDR3 is TGTGCCAGCAGCTTAGCTAGCGGAGACGGACCGGCCTACGAGCAGTACTTC.